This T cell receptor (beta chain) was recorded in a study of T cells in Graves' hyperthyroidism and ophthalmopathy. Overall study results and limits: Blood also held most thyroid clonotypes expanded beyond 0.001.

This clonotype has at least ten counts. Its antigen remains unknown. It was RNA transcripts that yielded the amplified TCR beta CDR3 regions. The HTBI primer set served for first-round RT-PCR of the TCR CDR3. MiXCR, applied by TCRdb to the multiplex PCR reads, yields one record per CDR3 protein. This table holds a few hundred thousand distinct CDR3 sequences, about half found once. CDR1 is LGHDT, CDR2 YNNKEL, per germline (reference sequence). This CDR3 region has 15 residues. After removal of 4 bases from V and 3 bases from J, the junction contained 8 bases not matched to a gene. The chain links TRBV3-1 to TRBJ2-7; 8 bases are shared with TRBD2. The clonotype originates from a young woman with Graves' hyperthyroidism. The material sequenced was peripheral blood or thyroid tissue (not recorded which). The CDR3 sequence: CASSPPGLVVYEQYF. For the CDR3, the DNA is TGTGCCAGCAGCCCTCCGGGACTAGTTGTCTACGAGCAGTACTTC.